This entry concerns a single T cell receptor (beta chain). Trimming took off 5 bases at V and 3 bases at J, with 8 bases between the two ends. Germline V gene data show CDR1 as GTSNPN and CDR2 as SVGIG (reference sequence). The CDR3 is 11 amino acids. Original handling: Scientists estimated how many nucleated cells there were by amplifying reference gene primers. Using immunoSEQ multiplex PCR, the repertoire was profiled, and TCRdb retains in-frame clones only, with some absent. V, J and clone size are taken as reported in that table, and D and trimming were inferred from the DNA itself. The sample yields about 280,000 clones, around 85% seen once. This specimen belongs to a study of blood T cell repertoires in COVID-19. Study in general: Italy, Spain and the United States were the sources of the convalescent and acute COVID-19 samples. Nucleic acid was either cDNA or gDNA, and it came from T cells, B-cell-depleted T cells, or PBMCs.

The sequenced sample was peripheral blood. The genes are TRBV30 and TRBJ2-7; D gene ambiguous. This clonotype originated in a man between 50 and 59 years old with active or convalescent COVID-19. The CDR3: CAWVGSYEQYF. CDR3 nucleotide sequence: TGTGCCTGGGTGGGCAGCTACGAGCAGTACTTC.